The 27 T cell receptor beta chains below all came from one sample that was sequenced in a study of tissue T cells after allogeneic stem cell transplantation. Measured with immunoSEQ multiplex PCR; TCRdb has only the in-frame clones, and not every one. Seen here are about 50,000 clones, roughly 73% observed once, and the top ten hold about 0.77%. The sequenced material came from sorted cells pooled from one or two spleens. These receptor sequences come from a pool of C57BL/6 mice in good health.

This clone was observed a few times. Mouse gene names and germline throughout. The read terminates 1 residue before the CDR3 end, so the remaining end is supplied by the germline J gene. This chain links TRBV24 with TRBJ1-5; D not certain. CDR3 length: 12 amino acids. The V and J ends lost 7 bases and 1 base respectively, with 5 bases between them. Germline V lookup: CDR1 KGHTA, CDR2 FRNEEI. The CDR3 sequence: CASKQNNQAPLF. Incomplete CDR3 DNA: TGTGCCAGCAAACAGAACAACCAGGCTCCGCTT.

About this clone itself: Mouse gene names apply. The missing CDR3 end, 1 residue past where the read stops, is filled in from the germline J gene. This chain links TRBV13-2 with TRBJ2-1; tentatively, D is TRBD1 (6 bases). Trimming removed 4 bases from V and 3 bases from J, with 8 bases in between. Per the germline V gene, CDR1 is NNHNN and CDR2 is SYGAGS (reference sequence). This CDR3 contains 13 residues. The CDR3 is CASGQGFYAEQFF. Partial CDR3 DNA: TGTGCCAGCGGTCAGGGGTTCTATGCTGAGCAGTTC.

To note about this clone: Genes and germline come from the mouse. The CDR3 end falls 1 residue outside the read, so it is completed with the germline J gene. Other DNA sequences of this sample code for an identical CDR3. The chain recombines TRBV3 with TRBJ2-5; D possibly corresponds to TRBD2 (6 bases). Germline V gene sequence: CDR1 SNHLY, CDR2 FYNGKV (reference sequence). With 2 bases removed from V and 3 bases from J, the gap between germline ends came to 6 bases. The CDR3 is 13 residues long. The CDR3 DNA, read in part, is TGTGCCAGCAGCTTACTGGGGCAAGACACCCAGTAC. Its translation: CASSLLGQDTQY. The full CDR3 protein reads CASSLLGQDTQYF.

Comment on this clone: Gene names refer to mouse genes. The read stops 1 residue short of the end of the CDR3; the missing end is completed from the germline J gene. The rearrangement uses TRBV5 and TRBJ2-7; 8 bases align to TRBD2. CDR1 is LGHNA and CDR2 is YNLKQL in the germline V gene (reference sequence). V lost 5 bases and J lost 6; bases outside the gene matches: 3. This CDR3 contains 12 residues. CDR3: CASSGDWGEQYF. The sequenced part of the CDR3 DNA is TGTGCCAGCAGCGGCGACTGGGGTGAACAGTAC.

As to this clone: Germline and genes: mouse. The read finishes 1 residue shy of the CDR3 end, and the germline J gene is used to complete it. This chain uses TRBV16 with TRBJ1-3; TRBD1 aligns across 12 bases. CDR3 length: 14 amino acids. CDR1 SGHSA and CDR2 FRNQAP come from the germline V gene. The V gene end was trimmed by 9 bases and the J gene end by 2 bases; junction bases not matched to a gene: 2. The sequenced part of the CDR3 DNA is TGTGCAAGTGGGACAGGGGGCGCTGGAAATACGCTCTAT. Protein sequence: CASGTGGAGNTLY. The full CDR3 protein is CASGTGGAGNTLYF. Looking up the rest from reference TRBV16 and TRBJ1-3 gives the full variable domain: NAGVIQTPRHKVTGKGQEATLWCEPISGHSAVFWYRQTIVQGLEFLTYFRNQAPIDDSGMPKERFSAQMPNQSHSTLKIQSTQPQDSAVYLCASGTGGAGNTLYFGEGSRLIVV.

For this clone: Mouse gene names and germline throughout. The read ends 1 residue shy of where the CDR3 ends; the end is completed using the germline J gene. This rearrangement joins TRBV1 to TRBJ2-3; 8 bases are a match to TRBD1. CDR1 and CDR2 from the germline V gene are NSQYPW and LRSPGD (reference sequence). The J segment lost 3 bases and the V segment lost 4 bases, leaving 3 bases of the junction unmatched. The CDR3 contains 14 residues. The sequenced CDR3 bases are TGCACCTGCAGTGGACAGGGGAGAGCAGAAACGCTGTAT. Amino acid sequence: CTCSGQGRAETLY. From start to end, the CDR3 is CTCSGQGRAETLYF. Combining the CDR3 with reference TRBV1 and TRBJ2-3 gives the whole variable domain VTLLEQNPRWRLVPRGQAVNLRCILKNSQYPWMSWYQQDLQKQLQWLFTLRSPGDKEVKSLPGADYLATRVTDTELRLQVANMSQGRTLYCTCSGQGRAETLYFGSGTRLTVL.

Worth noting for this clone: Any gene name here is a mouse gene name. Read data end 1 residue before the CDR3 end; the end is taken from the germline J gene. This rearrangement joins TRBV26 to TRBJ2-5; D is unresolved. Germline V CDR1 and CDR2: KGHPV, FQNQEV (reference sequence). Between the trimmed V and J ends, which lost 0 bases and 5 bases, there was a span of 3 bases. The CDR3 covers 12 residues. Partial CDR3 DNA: TGTGCCAGCAGTCTGTCGAGAGACACCCAGTAC. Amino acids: CASSLSRDTQY. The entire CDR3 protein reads CASSLSRDTQYF.

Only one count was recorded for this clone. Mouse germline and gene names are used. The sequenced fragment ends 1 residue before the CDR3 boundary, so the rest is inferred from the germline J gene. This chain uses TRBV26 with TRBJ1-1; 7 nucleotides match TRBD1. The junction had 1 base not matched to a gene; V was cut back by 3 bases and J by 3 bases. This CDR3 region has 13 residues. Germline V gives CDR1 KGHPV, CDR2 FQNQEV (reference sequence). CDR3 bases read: TGTGCCAGCAGTCTAGGGGGCGACACAGAAGTCTTC. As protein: CASSLGGDTEVF. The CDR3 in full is CASSLGGDTEVFF. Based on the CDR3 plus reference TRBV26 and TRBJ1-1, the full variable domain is NSKVIQTPRYLVKGQGQKAKMRCIPEKGHPVVFWYQQNKNNEFKFLINFQNQEVLQQIDMTEKRFSAECPSNSPCSLEIQSSEAGDSALYLCASSLGGDTEVFFGKGTRLTVV.

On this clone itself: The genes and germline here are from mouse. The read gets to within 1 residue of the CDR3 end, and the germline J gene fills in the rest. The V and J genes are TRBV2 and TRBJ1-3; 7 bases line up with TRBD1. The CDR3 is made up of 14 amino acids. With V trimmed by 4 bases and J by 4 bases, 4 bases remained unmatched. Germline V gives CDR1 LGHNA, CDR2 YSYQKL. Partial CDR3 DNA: TGTGCCAGCAGCCCAACAGGGGAAGGAAATACGCTCTAT. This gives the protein CASSPTGEGNTLY. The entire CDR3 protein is CASSPTGEGNTLYF.

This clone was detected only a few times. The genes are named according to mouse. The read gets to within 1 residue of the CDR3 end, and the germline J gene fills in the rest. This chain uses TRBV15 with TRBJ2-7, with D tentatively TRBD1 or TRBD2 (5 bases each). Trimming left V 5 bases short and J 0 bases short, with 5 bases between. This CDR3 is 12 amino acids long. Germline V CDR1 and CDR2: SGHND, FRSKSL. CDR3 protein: CASSGGSYEQYF. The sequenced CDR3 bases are TGTGCCAGCAGTGGGGGCTCCTATGAACAGTAC.

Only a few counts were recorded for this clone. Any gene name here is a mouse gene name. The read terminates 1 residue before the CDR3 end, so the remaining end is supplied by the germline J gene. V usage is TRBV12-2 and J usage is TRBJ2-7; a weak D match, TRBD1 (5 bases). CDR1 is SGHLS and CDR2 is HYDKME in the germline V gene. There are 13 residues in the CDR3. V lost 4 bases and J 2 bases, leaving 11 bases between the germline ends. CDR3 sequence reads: CASSPDSTYEQYF. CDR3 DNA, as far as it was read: TGTGCCAGCTCCCCCGACAGTACCTATGAACAGTAC.

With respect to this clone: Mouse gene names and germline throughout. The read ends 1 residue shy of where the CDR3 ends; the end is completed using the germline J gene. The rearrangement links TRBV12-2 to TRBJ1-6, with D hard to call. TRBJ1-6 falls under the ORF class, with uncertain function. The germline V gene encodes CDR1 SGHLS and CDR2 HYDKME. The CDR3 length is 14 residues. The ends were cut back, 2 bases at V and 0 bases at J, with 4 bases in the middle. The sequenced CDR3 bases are TGTGCCAGCTCTCCCGCTTCCTATAATTCGCCCCTCTAC. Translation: CASSPASYNSPLY. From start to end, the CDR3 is CASSPASYNSPLYF.

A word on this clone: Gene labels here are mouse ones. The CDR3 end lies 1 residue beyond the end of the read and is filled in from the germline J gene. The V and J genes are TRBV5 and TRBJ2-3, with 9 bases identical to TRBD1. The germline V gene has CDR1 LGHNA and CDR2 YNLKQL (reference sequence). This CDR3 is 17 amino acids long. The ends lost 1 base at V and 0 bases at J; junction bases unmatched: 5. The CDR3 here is CASSQGGTGTSAETLYF. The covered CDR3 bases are TGTGCCAGCAGCCAAGGGGGGACAGGGACTAGTGCAGAAACGCTGTAT.

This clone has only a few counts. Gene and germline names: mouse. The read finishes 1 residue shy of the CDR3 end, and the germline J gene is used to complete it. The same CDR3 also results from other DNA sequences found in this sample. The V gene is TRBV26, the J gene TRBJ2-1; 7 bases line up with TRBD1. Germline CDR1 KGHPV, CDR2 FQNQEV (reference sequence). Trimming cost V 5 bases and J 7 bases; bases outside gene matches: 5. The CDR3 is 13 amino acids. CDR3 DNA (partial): TGTGCCAGCAGTTTACAGGGGCGGGCTGAGCAGTTC. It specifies CASSLQGRAEQF. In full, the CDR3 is CASSLQGRAEQFF.

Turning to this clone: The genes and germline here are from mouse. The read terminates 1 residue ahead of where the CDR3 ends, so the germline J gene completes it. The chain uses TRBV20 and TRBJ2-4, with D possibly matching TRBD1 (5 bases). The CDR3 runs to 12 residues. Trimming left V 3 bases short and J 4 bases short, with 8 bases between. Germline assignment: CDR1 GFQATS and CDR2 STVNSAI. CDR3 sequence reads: CGASGHKNTLYF. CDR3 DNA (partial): TGTGGTGCTAGCGGACACAAAAACACCTTGTAC.

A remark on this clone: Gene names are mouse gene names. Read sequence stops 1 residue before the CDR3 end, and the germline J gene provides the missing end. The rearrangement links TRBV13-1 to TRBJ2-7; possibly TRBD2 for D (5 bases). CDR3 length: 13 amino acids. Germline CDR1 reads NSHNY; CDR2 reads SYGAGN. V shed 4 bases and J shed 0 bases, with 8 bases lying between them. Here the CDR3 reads CASSLTVSYEQYF. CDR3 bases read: TGTGCCAGCAGTCTGACTGTCTCCTATGAACAGTAC.

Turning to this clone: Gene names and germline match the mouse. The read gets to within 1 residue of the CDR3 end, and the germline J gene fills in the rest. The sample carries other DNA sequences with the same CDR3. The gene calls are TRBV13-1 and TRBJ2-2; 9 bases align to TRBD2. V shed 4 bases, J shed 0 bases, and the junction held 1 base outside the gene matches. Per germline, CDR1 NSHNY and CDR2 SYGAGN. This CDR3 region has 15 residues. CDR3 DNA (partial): TGTGCCAGCAGTCGACTGGGGGCAAACACCGGGCAGCTCTAC. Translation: CASSRLGANTGQLY. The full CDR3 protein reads CASSRLGANTGQLYF.

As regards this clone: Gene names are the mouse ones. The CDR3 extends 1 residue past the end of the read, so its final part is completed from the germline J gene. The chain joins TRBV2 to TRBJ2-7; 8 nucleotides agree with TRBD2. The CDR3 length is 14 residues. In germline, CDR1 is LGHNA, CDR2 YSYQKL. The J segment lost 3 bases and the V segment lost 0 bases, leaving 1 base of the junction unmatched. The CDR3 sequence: CASSQDWGVYEQYF. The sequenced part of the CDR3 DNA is TGTGCCAGCAGCCAAGACTGGGGGGTCTATGAACAGTAC.

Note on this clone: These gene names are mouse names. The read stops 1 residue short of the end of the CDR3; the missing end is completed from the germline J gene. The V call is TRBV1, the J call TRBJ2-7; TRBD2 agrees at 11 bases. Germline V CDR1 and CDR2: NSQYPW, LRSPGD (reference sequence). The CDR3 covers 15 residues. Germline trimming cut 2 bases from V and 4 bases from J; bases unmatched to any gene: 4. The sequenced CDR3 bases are TGCACCTGCAGTGCACCCGGGACTGGGGGTTATGAACAGTAC. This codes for CTCSAPGTGGYEQY. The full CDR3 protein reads CTCSAPGTGGYEQYF.

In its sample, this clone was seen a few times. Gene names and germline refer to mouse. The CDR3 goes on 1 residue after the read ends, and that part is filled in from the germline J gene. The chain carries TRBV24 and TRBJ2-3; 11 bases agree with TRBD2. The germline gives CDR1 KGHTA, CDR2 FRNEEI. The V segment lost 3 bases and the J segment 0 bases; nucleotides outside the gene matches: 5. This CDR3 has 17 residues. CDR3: CASSLGLGGASAETLYF. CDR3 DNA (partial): TGTGCCAGCAGTCTCGGACTGGGGGGAGCTAGTGCAGAAACGCTGTAT.

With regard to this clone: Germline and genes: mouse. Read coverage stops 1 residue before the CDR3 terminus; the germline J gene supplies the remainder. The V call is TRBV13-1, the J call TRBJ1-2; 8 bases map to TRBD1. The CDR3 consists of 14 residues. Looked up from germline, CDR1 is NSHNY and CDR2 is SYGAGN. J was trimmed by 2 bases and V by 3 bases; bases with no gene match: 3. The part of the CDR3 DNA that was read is TGTGCCAGCAGTGCAGGGGGCCCTAACTCCGACTACACC. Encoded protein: CASSAGGPNSDYT. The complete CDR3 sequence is CASSAGGPNSDYTF.

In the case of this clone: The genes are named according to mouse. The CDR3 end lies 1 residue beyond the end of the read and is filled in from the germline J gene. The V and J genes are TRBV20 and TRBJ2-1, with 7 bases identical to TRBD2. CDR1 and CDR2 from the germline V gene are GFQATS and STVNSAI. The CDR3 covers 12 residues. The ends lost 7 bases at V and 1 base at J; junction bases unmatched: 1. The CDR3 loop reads CGVWGNYAEQFF. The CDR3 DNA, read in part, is TGTGGTGTCTGGGGGAACTATGCTGAGCAGTTC.

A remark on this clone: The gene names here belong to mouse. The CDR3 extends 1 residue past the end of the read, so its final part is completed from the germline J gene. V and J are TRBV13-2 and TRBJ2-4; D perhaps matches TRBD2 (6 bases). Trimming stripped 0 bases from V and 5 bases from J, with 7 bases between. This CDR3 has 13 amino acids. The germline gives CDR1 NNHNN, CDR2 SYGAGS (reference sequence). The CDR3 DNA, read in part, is TGTGCCAGCGGTGATGCACTGGGAAACACCTTGTAC. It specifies CASGDALGNTLY. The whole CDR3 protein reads CASGDALGNTLYF.

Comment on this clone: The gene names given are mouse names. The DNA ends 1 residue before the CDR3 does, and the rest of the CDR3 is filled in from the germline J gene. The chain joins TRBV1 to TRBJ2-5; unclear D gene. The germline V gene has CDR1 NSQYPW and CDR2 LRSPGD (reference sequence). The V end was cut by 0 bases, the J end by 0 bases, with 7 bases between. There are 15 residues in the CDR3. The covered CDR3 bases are TGCACCTGCAGTGCAGAACAGATTAACCAAGACACCCAGTAC. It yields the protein CTCSAEQINQDTQY. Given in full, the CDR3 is CTCSAEQINQDTQYF.

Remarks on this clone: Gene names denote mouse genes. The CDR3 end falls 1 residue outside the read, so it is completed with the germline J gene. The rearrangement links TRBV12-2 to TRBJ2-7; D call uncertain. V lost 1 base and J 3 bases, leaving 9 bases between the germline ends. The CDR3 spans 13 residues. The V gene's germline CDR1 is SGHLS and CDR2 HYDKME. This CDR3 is CASSLASNYEQYF. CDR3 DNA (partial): TGTGCCAGCTCTCTGGCAAGCAACTATGAACAGTAC.

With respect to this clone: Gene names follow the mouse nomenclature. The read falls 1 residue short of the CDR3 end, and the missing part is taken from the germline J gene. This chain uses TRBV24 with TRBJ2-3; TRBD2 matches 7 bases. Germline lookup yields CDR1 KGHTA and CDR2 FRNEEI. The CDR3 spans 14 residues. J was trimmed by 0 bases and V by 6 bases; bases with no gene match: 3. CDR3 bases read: TGTGCCAGCAGCATGACTGGGAGTGCAGAAACGCTGTAT. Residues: CASSMTGSAETLY. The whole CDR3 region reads CASSMTGSAETLYF.

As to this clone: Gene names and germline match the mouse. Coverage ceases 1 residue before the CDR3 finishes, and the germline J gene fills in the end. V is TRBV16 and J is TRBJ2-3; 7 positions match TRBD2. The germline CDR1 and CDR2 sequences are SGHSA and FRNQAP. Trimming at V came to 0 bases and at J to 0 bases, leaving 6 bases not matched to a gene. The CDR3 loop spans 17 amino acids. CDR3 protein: CASSLEGGGSSAETLYF. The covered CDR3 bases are TGTGCAAGCAGCTTAGAGGGGGGGGGATCTAGTGCAGAAACGCTGTAT.